This T cell receptor (beta chain) was profiled in a study of PD-L1 blockade in urothelial cancer. General study findings and limits: Durable-benefit cases showed more tumor-associated blood clone expansion at 3 weeks.

A remark on this clone: Its antigen is not identified.

Documented time point: peripheral blood 6 weeks after treatment start. All patients carried locally advanced or metastatic urothelial carcinoma. Pretreatment and on-treatment blood mononuclear cell samples were taken, totaling between 1 and 8 time points per patient. Assay: immunoSEQ multiplex PCR; the TCRdb copy retains only in-frame clones and omits some. This table has about 35,000 clones, approximately 84% appearing once. There are 17 residues in the CDR3. Trimming at V came to 5 bases and at J to 1 base, leaving 9 bases not matched to a gene. From germline, CDR1 is MDHEN and CDR2 SYDVKM. This TCR was recovered from a man between 35 and 55 years old with urothelial cancer. The genes are TRBV28 and TRBJ1-5, with 9 bases that match TRBD1. The sample in question was PBMCs, obtained around atezolizumab (anti-PD-L1) treatment. CDR3 DNA sequence: TGTGCCAGCAGTCAACCCCCGGGACAGGGAAGCAATCAGCCCCAGCATTTT. Translation: CASSQPPGQGSNQPQHF.